This TCR beta chain originates from a study of blood T cell repertoires in COVID-19 (dated by TCRdb to about 2020). With respect to the entire study: Samples from collaborators originated in the United States, Italy and Spain and spanned both the acute and convalescent phases of COVID-19. The material from the prospective study consisted of cDNA or gDNA derived from T cells, B-cell-depleted T cells, or PBMCs. Deeply sampled blood TCRbeta repertoires from subjects exposed to, actively infected with, or recovered from COVID-19 were included in the dataset. The repertoires were released in a freely available public database meant as a resource for research on the immune response to SARS-CoV-2. The samples were drawn from two sources: the first 160 participants of the ongoing ImmuneRACE study, and 950 to 1,500 subjects contributed by 6 global collaborators. The sample metadata nearly always contained a de-identified subject ID, COVID-19 status, age in years and sex. Where available, HLA class I and class II types were obtained from metadata supplied by the sample provider rather than from assay-based typing. Overall study outcomes, separate from this receptor: How much clinical and demographic metadata was included differed by source and by participant, and the metadata was provided uncurated.

TCRbeta CDR3 regions were amplified from genomic DNA by means of the immunoSEQ Assay, a bias-controlled multiplex PCR. The original pipeline was this. The number of nucleated cells in each sample was estimated by amplification of reference gene primers within the assay. Sequence reads were collapsed and filtered to measure the absolute abundance of every unique TCRbeta CDR3 rearrangement. For each sample, productive Simpson clonality was calculated as the square root of Simpson's diversity index over productive rearrangements. Here the immuneACCESS table is served through TCRdb, limited to in-frame sequences with V and J called. Missing clones are a known gap in these copies; in checked studies unresolved V genes cover under half, and the rest lacks a known reason. D and trimming come from the DNA, and the V and J calls and clone size come from that table. For this sample there are about 310,000 clones; approximately 86% appear just once. The biggest ten clones account for about 8.9% of the sample.

Trimming removed 4 bases from V and 5 bases from J, leaving 21 bases between the germline ends. CDR1 and CDR2 (KGHSH, LQKENI) derive from the germline V gene. There are 17 amino acids in the CDR3, from cysteine to phenylalanine inclusive. CDR3 DNA is the only sequence kept; it has 51 bases, read in frame from the first base. Enrolling through a virtual design, the prospective study's participants ranged in age from roughly 18 to 95 years and lived across 20 to 25 United States geographic areas. To assign participants to cohorts, the prospective study relied on clinical history that participants themselves reported in a screening survey and a study questionnaire. Recovered participants in ImmuneRACE Cohort 3 were defined as having two consecutive negative NP/OP PCR tests, clearance from a healthcare professional, or resolution of symptoms. Each participant in the prospective study had whole blood, serum and a nasopharyngeal or oropharyngeal swab collected by mobile phlebotomists. Participants in the prospective study had the option to provide additional blood draws and questionnaires over a roughly 2-month period. Before DNA extraction, prospective study blood samples were shipped either frozen or at room temperature.

Note on this clone: There is no known antigen for this receptor. One base away there is no much larger clone; base qualities are not given.

This chain joins TRBV18 to TRBJ1-5; a weak D assignment points to TRBD1 (6 bases agree). Input material: PBMCs or T cells enriched from blood (not recorded which). This receptor was taken from a woman between 18 and 30 years old who had recovered from COVID-19. The CDR3 corresponds to CASSHREGGRSYQPQHF. The sequenced DNA: TGTGCCAGCTCACACAGGGAAGGTGGGAGAAGTTATCAGCCCCAGCATTTT.